The subject of this entry is one T cell receptor beta chain. Its antigen is unknown. The sample originates from a study of blood T cells in healthy people across ages. Combining a sample-barcoded 5' primer with a J-beta primer mix, a second PCR ran for roughly 6 to 12 cycles. Every sample gave at least 3 million paired-end reads containing CDR3. TCRdb redid the calling of the 5' RACE reads with MiXCR, one entry per CDR3 protein. The data contain around 1,000,000 distinct CDR3 sequences, less than 25% of them seen just once; the ten biggest clones take up less than 0.75%. Whole-study findings and limits: Underestimates were what the diversity estimates from one million T cells were considered to be.

These sequences were also reported in another study, on T cells of mothers and their children. From that second work: The authors added sample barcodes and 2-4 random nucleotides using the M1S primer of the second PCR. Each child contributed millions of TCR beta CDR3 reads, while each mother contributed over 9 million.

This receptor was identified in a girl aged 2-10 years in good health. The sequencing sample was made of blood.

CDR3 region: CASKPQFGVETEQYF. CDR3 nucleotide sequence: TGTGCCAGCAAACCCCAGTTCGGGGTTGAAACCGAGCAGTACTTC. The chain combines TRBV6-5 with TRBJ2-7, with D possibly being TRBD2 (5 bases). V lost 7 bases and J lost 6, with 22 bases in between. Germline CDR1 is MNHEY and CDR2 is SVGAGI. The CDR3 covers 15 residues.